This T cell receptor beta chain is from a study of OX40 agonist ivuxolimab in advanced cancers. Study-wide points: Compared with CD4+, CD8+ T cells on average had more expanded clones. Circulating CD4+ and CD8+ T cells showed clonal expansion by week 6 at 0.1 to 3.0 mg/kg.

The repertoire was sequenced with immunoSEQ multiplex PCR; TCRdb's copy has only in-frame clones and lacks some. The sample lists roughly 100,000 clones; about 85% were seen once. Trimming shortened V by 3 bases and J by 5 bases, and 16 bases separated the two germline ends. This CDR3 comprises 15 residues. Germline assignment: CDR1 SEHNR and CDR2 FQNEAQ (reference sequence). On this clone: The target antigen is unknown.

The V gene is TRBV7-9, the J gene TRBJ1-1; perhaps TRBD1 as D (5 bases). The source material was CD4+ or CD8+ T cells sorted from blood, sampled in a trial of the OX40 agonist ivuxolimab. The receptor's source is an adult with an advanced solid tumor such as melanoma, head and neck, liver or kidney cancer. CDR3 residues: CASSFSYQEGTEAFF. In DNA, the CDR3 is TGTGCCAGCAGCTTCTCTTACCAGGAGGGGACTGAAGCTTTCTTT.